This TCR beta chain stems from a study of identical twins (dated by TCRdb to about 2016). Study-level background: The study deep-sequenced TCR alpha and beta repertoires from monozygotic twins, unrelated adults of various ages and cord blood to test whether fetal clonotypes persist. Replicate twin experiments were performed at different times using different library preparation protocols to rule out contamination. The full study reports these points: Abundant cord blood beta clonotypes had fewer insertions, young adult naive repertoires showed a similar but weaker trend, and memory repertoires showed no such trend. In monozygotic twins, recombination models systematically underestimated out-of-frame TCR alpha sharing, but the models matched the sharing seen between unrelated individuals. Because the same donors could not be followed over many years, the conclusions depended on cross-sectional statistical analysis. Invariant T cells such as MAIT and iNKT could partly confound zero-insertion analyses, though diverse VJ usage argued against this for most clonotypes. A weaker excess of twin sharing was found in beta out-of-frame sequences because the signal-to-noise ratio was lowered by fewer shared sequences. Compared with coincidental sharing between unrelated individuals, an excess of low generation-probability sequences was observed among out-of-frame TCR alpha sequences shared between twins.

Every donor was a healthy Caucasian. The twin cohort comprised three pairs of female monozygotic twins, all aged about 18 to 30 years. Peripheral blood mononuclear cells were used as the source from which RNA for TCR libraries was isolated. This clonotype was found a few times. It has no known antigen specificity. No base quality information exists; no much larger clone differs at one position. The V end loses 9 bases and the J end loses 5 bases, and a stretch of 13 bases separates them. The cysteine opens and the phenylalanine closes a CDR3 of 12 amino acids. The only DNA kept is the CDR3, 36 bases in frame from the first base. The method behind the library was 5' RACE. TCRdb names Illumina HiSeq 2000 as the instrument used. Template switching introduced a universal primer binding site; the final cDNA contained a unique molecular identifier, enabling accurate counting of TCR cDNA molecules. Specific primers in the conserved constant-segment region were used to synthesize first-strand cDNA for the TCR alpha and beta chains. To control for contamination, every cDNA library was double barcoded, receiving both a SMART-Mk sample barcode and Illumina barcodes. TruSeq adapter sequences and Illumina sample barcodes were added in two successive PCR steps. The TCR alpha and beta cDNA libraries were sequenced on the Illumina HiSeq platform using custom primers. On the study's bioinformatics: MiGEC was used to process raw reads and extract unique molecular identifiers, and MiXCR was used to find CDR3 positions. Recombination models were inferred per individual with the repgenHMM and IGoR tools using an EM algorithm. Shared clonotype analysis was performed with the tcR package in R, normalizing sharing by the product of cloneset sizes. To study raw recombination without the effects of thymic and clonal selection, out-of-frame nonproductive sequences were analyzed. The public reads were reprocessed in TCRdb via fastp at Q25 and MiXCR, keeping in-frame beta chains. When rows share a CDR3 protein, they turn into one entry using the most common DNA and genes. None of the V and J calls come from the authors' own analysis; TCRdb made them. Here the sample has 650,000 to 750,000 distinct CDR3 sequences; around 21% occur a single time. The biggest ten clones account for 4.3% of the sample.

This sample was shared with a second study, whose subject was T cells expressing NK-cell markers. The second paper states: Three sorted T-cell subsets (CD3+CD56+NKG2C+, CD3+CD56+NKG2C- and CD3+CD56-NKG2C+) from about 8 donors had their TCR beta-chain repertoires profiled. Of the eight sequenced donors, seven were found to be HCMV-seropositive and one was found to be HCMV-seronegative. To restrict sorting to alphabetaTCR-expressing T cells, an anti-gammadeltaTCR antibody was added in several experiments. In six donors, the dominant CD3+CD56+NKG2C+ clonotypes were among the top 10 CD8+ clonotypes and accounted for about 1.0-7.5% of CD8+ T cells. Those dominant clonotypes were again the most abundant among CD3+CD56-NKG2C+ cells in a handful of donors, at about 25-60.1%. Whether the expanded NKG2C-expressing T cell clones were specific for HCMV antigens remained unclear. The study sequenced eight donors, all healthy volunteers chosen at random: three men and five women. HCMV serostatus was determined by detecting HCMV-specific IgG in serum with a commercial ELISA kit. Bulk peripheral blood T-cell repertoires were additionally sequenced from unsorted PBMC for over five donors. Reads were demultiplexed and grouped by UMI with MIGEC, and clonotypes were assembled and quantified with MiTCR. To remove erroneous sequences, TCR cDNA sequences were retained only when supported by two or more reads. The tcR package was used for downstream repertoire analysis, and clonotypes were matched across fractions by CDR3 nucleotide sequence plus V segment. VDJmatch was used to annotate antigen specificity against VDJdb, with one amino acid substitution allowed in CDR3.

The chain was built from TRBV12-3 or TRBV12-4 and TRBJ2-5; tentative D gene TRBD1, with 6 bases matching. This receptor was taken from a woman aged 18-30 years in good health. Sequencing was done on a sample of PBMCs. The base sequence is TGTGCCAGTACAGGGACCTCGGAGACCCAGTACTTC. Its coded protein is CASTGTSETQYF.